This T cell receptor (beta chain) is from a study of T cells in localized non-small cell lung cancer. The study, taken as a whole, reports: Those with higher blood T cell density had longer overall survival. Clonality peaked in uninvolved adjacent lung rather than tumor.

Sequencing was performed with immunoSEQ multiplex PCR; in TCRdb, only in-frame clones are kept and a portion is missing. The sample holds about 40,000 clones, around 87% seen once. The V gene end was trimmed by 4 bases and the J gene end by 0 bases; junction bases not matched to a gene: 5. Germline lookup yields CDR1 LGHNA and CDR2 YSLEER. The CDR3 totals 16 residues. Worth noting for this clone: The antigen remains unidentified.

The sample consisted of peripheral blood, taken before any cancer treatment. The chain uses TRBV4-3 and TRBJ1-1; 10 nucleotides match TRBD1. This receptor was taken from a man aged 18 to 49 with stage I lung adenocarcinoma. The CDR3 loop is CASSPRQGAMNTEAFF. The CDR3 DNA follows: TGCGCCAGCAGCCCACGACAGGGGGCTATGAACACTGAAGCTTTCTTT.